Shown below are 9 T cell receptor beta chains from a single sample sequenced in a study of vaccination effects on CD4 cells after COVID-19. The data were produced by immunoSEQ multiplex PCR, yet TCRdb's version contains in-frame clones alone and is incomplete. The sample contains some 74,000 clones, about 80% of which appear only once. Their antigens remain unidentified. The ViraFEST assay expanded antigen-specific CD4+ T cells with viral peptide pools before sequencing. Isolation of CD4+ T cells took place after 10 days of culture. Each participant was administered two doses of either the BNT162b2 or the mRNA-1273 vaccine. The sequencing used CD4+ T cells from PBMCs cultured with HCoV-229E spike peptides, collected after COVID-19 vaccination. Receptor source: a human donor who received a COVID-19 vaccine.

V and J are TRBV7-8 and TRBJ1-3; 7 bases line up with TRBD1. V gave up 2 bases and J gave up 2 bases; unmatched junction bases: 9. The CDR3 runs 17 residues. Germline values: CDR1 SGHVS, CDR2 FQNEAQ. CDR3: CASSLPTGVLAGNTIYF. In DNA form, the CDR3 reads TGTGCCAGCAGCTTACCTACAGGGGTCCTAGCTGGAAACACCATATATTTT.

The chain uses TRBV6-1 and TRBJ1-2; D gene uncertain. CDR3 size: 13 residues. The V end was cut by 0 bases, the J end by 8 bases, with 10 bases between. Germline V lookup: CDR1 MNHNS, CDR2 SASEGT. This chain's CDR3 is CASSEAFPQGYTF. The CDR3, as DNA: TGTGCCAGCAGTGAAGCATTCCCCCAGGGCTACACCTTC.

This clone was observed a handful of times. This chain links TRBV6-5 with TRBJ2-1, with D perhaps matching TRBD2 (6 bases). Germline lookup yields CDR1 MNHEY and CDR2 SVGAGI. This CDR3 is built from 14 residues. The V end was cut by 6 bases, the J end by 6 bases, with 15 bases between. The CDR3 protein is CASRSPGRGNEQFF. The DNA of the CDR3 is TGTGCCAGCAGGTCCCCCGGGAGAGGCAATGAGCAGTTCTTC.

The rearrangement links TRBV7-2 to TRBJ1-5, with 8 bases identical to TRBD1. The CDR3 has 15 residues. The germline gives CDR1 SGHTA, CDR2 FQGNSA. J gave up 5 bases and V 2 bases, and 5 bases lay outside the gene matches. CDR3 sequence reads: CASSLSTGAYQPQHF. CDR3 coding DNA: TGTGCCAGCAGCTTATCGACAGGGGCATATCAGCCCCAGCATTTT.

The V and J genes are TRBV7-8 and TRBJ1-5, with D uncertain. Trimming removed 2 bases at V and 0 bases at J, with 11 bases between. CDR1 SGHVS and CDR2 FQNEAQ come from the germline V gene. This CDR3 is 16 amino acids long. Written as DNA, the CDR3 is TGTGCCAGCAGCTTATCACAAACCTATAGCAATCAGCCCCAGCATTTT. Amino acids: CASSLSQTYSNQPQHF.

The J gene is TRBJ2-5, the V gene TRBV24-1; 9 nucleotides line up with TRBD1. The V gene end was trimmed by 3 bases and the J gene end by 5 bases; junction bases not matched to a gene: 9. The CDR3 length is 16 residues. Germline assignment: CDR1 KGHDR and CDR2 SFDVKD. CDR3 sequence reads: CATSDAIQGAKETQYF. CDR3 in DNA: TGTGCCACCAGTGATGCGATACAGGGGGCGAAGGAGACCCAGTACTTC.

The chain is built from TRBV28 and TRBJ2-5; 8 bases line up with TRBD1. The CDR3 spans 14 residues. V shed 6 bases, J shed 7 bases, and the junction held 10 bases outside the gene matches. In germline, CDR1 is MDHEN, CDR2 SYDVKM. CDR3 bases: TGTGCCAGCAGACAGACAGGGGCTCAGGGGACCCAGTACTTC. The encoded protein is CASRQTGAQGTQYF.

This sequence joins TRBV7-2 and TRBJ2-4; either TRBD1 or TRBD2 may supply D (5 bases each). V dropped 5 bases and J dropped 6 bases, with 14 bases sitting between them. The CDR3 loop spans 14 amino acids. CDR1 is SGHTA and CDR2 is FQGNSA in the germline V gene. CDR3 region: CASSTSGTGNIQYF. CDR3 sequence (DNA): TGTGCCAGCAGCACCTCCGGGACGGGAAACATTCAGTACTTC.

V usage is TRBV29-1 and J usage is TRBJ1-2, with a possible D match to TRBD1 (6 bases). V lost 3 bases to trimming and J lost 4 bases, with 12 bases between them. The CDR3 sequence is 13 residues long. The germline CDR1 and CDR2 sequences are SQVTM and ANQGSEA. CDR3 amino acids: CSVDRRGGYGYTF. Written as DNA, the CDR3 is TGCAGCGTTGACCGCAGGGGAGGCTATGGCTACACCTTC.